One and the same sample provided the 31 T cell receptor beta chains below, sequenced in a study of blood T cell repertoires in COVID-19. Sequencing was performed with immunoSEQ multiplex PCR; in TCRdb, only in-frame clones are kept and a portion is missing. The sample lists some 460,000 clones, around nine tenths seen once, with roughly 1.9% in the top ten. The material sequenced was PBMCs or T cells enriched from blood (not recorded which). These receptors all come from a young woman with acute COVID-19.

This clone was observed a single time. The V gene is TRBV5-8, the J gene TRBJ1-4; D is uncertain. V dropped 5 bases and J dropped 0 bases, with 11 bases sitting between them. CDR3 size: 15 residues. The germline gives CDR1 SGHTS, CDR2 YDEGEE. The CDR3 DNA reads as TGTGCCAGCAGGAAGGCGGTAACAACTAATGAAAAACTGTTTTTT. Translating it yields CASRKAVTTNEKLFF.

The V call is TRBV28, the J call TRBJ1-1; TRBD1 matches at 7 bases. This CDR3 is 15 amino acids long. CDR1 MDHEN and CDR2 SYDVKM come from the germline V gene. V lost 8 bases, J lost 0 bases, and 9 bases stayed unmatched. The CDR3 DNA sequence: TGTGCCAGCCAAACAGGGGAAAATATGAACACTGAAGCTTTCTTT. This translates into CASQTGENMNTEAFF.

V is TRBV14 and J is TRBJ2-3; 10 bases fit TRBD2. The CDR3 has 15 residues. V shed 6 bases, J shed 5 bases, and the junction held 8 bases outside the gene matches. The V gene's germline CDR1 is SGHDN and CDR2 FVKESK. CDR3 nucleotide sequence: TGTGCCAGCAGATTCGGAACTAGCGGGGTAGATACGCAGTATTTT. It encodes CASRFGTSGVDTQYF.

CDR3 sequence: CASSALAGRETQYF. CDR3 bases: TGTGCCAGCAGCGCCCTGGCGGGGCGGGAGACCCAGTACTTC. The V call is TRBV9, the J call TRBJ2-5; TRBD2 might be the D (6 bases). CDR3 length: 14 amino acids. Between the trimmed V and J ends, which lost 3 bases and 5 bases, there was a span of 14 bases. Per the germline V gene, CDR1 is SGDLS and CDR2 is YYNGEE.

This clone was detected once. V is TRBV18 and J is TRBJ2-1; D is possibly TRBD1 (5 bases). CDR1 and CDR2 (germline): KGHSH, LQKENI. The length of the CDR3 is 15 residues. V was pared by 2 bases and J by 5 bases, with 13 bases between. The CDR3 is CASSPRAGMDNEQFF. In nucleotides, the CDR3 is TGTGCCAGCTCACCAAGGGCAGGGATGGACAATGAGCAGTTCTTC.

The gene calls are TRBV5-4 and TRBJ2-3, with TRBD1 matching over 8 bases. This CDR3 contains 17 residues. The V segment lost 3 bases and the J segment 6 bases; nucleotides outside the gene matches: 15. Germline V gene data show CDR1 as SGHNT and CDR2 as YYREEE (reference sequence). In DNA, the CDR3 is TGTGCCAGCAGCTCGTTAAGGGGGACGGACAGGGCGGATACGCAGTATTTT. Translated, it gives CASSSLRGTDRADTQYF.

This clone was observed a single time. The rearrangement uses TRBV6-5 and TRBJ1-2; the match to TRBD1 covers 7 bases. The CDR3 runs 13 residues. The germline CDR1 and CDR2 sequences are MNHEY and SVGAGI. Trimming took 7 bases from V and 4 from J; bases not matched to a gene: 6. CDR3 bases: TGTGCCAGCACCGTGGACAGGACCTATGGCTACACCTTC. Its protein is CASTVDRTYGYTF.

V gene TRBV5-6 combines with J gene TRBJ2-7, with 11 bases lining up with TRBD1. V lost 4 bases, J lost 3 bases, and 9 bases stayed unmatched. Germline V gene data show CDR1 as SGHDT and CDR2 as YYEEEE. This CDR3 region has 16 residues. The DNA for the CDR3 is TGTGCCAGCAGCCGGAGGTCCGGGACAGGGGGCTACGAGCAGTACTTC. It yields the protein CASSRRSGTGGYEQYF. The variable domain in full, completed from reference TRBV5-6 and TRBJ2-7, reads DAGVTQSPTHLIKTRGQQVTLRCSPKSGHDTVSWYQQALGQGPQFIFQYYEEEERQRGNFPDRFSGHQFPNYSSELNVNALLLGDSALYLCASSRRSGTGGYEQYFGPGTRLTVT.

The chain employs TRBV5-1 and TRBJ2-3; 10 nucleotides agree with TRBD1. The CDR3 runs 17 residues. Germline CDR1 reads SGHRS; CDR2 reads YFSETQ. The junction had 12 bases not matched to a gene; V was cut back by 2 bases and J by 6 bases. Here the CDR3 reads CASSFKAGTGVGDTQYF. DNA of the CDR3: TGCGCCAGCAGCTTCAAGGCCGGGACAGGGGTAGGGGATACGCAGTATTTT.

This clone was observed a single time. J is TRBJ1-2 and V is TRBV4-3, with 8 bases aligning to TRBD1. The CDR3 is 15 amino acids. CDR1 LGHNA and CDR2 YSLEER come from the germline V gene. The J segment lost 2 bases and the V segment lost 0 bases, leaving 2 bases of the junction unmatched. The CDR3 here is CASSQEAGGNYGYTF. The CDR3 DNA reads TGCGCCAGCAGCCAAGAGGCAGGGGGCAACTATGGCTACACCTTC.

The chain employs TRBV24-1 and TRBJ2-1, with TRBD2 matching over 10 bases. CDR3 length: 14 amino acids. Germline V lookup: CDR1 KGHDR, CDR2 SFDVKD. The V gene end was trimmed by 6 bases and the J gene end by 3 bases; junction bases not matched to a gene: 1. DNA of the CDR3: TGTGCCACCAGTTCTAGCGGGAGCTACAATGAGCAGTTCTTC. Its protein product is CATSSSGSYNEQFF.

V is TRBV19 and J is TRBJ1-2, with TRBD1 identical over 8 bases. Germline trimming cut 7 bases from V and 3 bases from J; bases unmatched to any gene: 16. The CDR3 loop spans 17 amino acids. CDR1 and CDR2 from the germline V gene are LNHDA and SQIVND (reference sequence). The CDR3 loop is CASTLSRSGQDYYGYTF. The CDR3 region has the DNA TGTGCCAGTACCCTATCAAGATCGGGACAGGACTACTATGGCTACACCTTC.

The chain uses TRBV30 and TRBJ1-4; the D is unclear. This CDR3 is 16 amino acids long. In germline, CDR1 is GTSNPN, CDR2 SVGIG (reference sequence). Trimming removed 4 bases at V and 0 bases at J, with 15 bases between. Here the CDR3 DNA reads TGTGCCTGGACTCAACCCTCAGTGGCAACTAATGAAAAACTGTTTTTT. This sequence encodes CAWTQPSVATNEKLFF. Filled out from reference TRBV30 and TRBJ1-4, the complete variable domain reads SQTIHQWPATLVQPVGSPLSLECTVEGTSNPNLYWYRQAAGRGLQLLFYSVGIGQISSEVPQNLSASRPQDRQFILSSKKLLLSDSGFYLCAWTQPSVATNEKLFFGSGTQLSVL.

J is TRBJ2-1 and V is TRBV12-3 or TRBV12-4; D not certain. CDR3 length: 13 amino acids. Trimming left V 4 bases short and J 9 bases short, with 13 bases between. The CDR3 region is CASSSNTAGEQFF. CDR3 DNA: TGTGCCAGCAGTTCCAACACTGCAGGTGAGCAGTTCTTC.

The CDR3 region is CASSRTRDRDLSLHF. The CDR3 DNA reads as TGTGCCAGTAGTAGAACCCGGGACAGGGACCTATCCCTCCACTTT. The chain couples TRBV19 to TRBJ1-6; 9 bases line up with TRBD1. The V gene's germline CDR1 is LNHDA and CDR2 SQIVND (reference sequence). This CDR3 spans 15 amino acids. The ends lost 4 bases at V and 14 bases at J; junction bases unmatched: 12.

This rearrangement joins TRBV5-6 to TRBJ1-5, with 8 nucleotides matching TRBD1. The CDR3 extends over 16 amino acids. The V segment lost 0 bases and the J segment 0 bases; nucleotides outside the gene matches: 2. The germline gives CDR1 SGHDT, CDR2 YYEEEE. DNA of the CDR3: TGTGCCAGCAGCTTGGGGGACAGGTTTAGCAATCAGCCCCAGCATTTT. Translation: CASSLGDRFSNQPQHF.

V and J are TRBV30 and TRBJ1-1, with a tentative D call TRBD1 (6 bases). Germline lookup yields CDR1 GTSNPN and CDR2 SVGIG (reference sequence). CDR3 length: 14 residues. V gave up 5 bases and J gave up 4 bases, with 17 bases separating them. CDR3 amino acids: CAWAKGGTGTEAFF. The CDR3 coding sequence is TGTGCCTGGGCAAAAGGGGGTACGGGCACTGAAGCTTTCTTT.

This clone was seen only a few times. V usage is TRBV6-1 and J usage is TRBJ2-1; TRBD2 matches 9 bases. The CDR3 is 16 amino acids. Trimming at V came to 4 bases and at J to 6 bases, leaving 10 bases not matched to a gene. Germline V gives CDR1 MNHNS, CDR2 SASEGT. CDR3 sequence: CASSGGLAGGLNEQFF. The CDR3, as DNA: TGTGCCAGCAGTGGGGGACTAGCCGGGGGTCTCAATGAGCAGTTCTTC.

This clone was found once. The V and J genes are TRBV13 and TRBJ2-7; possible D gene TRBD1, 6 bases. The ends were cut back, 0 bases at V and 7 bases at J, with 10 bases in the middle. CDR1 and CDR2 from the germline V gene are PRHDT and FYEKMQ (reference sequence). This CDR3 is built from 13 residues. The CDR3 loop reads CASSLGGASEQYF. The DNA for the CDR3 is TGTGCCAGCAGCTTAGGGGGGGCAAGTGAGCAGTACTTC.

The gene calls are TRBV19 and TRBJ2-7; D call uncertain. Germline CDR1 reads LNHDA; CDR2 reads SQIVND (reference sequence). This CDR3 has 15 residues. Trimming pared 1 base from V and 0 bases from J, leaving 10 bases between. The CDR3 coding sequence is TGTGCCAGTAGTATAGCGGCAGGAAGCTCCTACGAGCAGTACTTC. It yields the protein CASSIAAGSSYEQYF.

The V and J genes are TRBV11-2 and TRBJ2-7; 8 positions match TRBD2. The CDR3 has 17 amino acids. CDR1 SGHAT and CDR2 FQNNGV come from the germline V gene. V lost 5 bases and J lost 4; bases outside the gene matches: 16. This CDR3 reads CASSVLLGTERGYEQYF. CDR3 nucleotide sequence: TGTGCCAGCAGCGTGCTTCTAGGCACGGAGCGGGGGTACGAGCAGTACTTC.

The sample holds a few counts of this clone. The rearrangement joins TRBV3-1 (or the pseudogene TRBV3-2) to TRBJ1-4; the D is unclear. Per germline, CDR1 LGHDT and CDR2 YNNKEL (reference sequence). Trimming removed 0 bases at V and 4 bases at J, with 9 bases between. This CDR3 contains 15 residues. The chain's CDR3 is CASSQEGTDNEKLFF. In DNA form, the CDR3 reads TGTGCCAGCAGCCAAGAAGGCACAGATAATGAAAAACTGTTTTTT.

This chain uses TRBV5-1 with TRBJ2-7; 8 bases line up with TRBD2. Germline CDR1 reads SGHRS; CDR2 reads YFSETQ. J was trimmed by 4 bases and V by 2 bases; bases with no gene match: 5. CDR3 length: 14 amino acids. The CDR3 here is CASSFREGSYEQYF. DNA for the CDR3: TGCGCCAGCAGCTTTCGGGAGGGTTCATACGAGCAGTACTTC.

This chain joins TRBV27 and TRBJ2-5; the match to TRBD1 covers 7 bases. V trimming: 4 bases; J trimming: 10 bases; junction bases outside the gene matches: 6. The CDR3 is made up of 12 amino acids. The germline V gene encodes CDR1 MNHEY and CDR2 SMNVEV (reference sequence). The CDR3 spells CASSYTGVDQYF. For the CDR3, the DNA is TGTGCCAGCAGTTACACAGGGGTGGACCAGTACTTC.

The CDR3 sequence: CASSLGGLAGAHTDTQYF. The CDR3 DNA reads TGCGCCAGCAGCTTGGGTGGACTAGCGGGGGCCCACACAGATACGCAGTATTTT. The chain carries TRBV5-1 and TRBJ2-3, with 13 bases identical to TRBD2. The length of the CDR3 is 18 residues. Germline CDR1 is SGHRS and CDR2 is YFSETQ. V gave up 0 bases and J gave up 2 bases; unmatched junction bases: 6.

This chain joins TRBV19 and TRBJ1-5, with 8 bases matching TRBD1. The germline V gene encodes CDR1 LNHDA and CDR2 SQIVND (reference sequence). This CDR3 spans 15 amino acids. Trimming at V came to 0 bases and at J to 4 bases, leaving 2 bases not matched to a gene. CDR3 amino acids: CASSIEHRGNQPQHF. The CDR3 coding sequence is TGTGCCAGTAGTATAGAGCACAGGGGGAATCAGCCCCAGCATTTT.

The rearrangement links TRBV19 to TRBJ1-1; 7 bases map to TRBD1. V shed 5 bases and J 0 bases; nucleotides not matched to a gene: 3. This CDR3 contains 14 residues. Germline CDR1 is LNHDA and CDR2 is SQIVND (reference sequence). In nucleotides, the CDR3 is TGTGCCAGTAGTTCCGGGACAGTGAACACTGAAGCTTTCTTT. Translation gives CASSSGTVNTEAFF.

V gene TRBV10-1 combines with J gene TRBJ1-5; no firm D call. CDR3 length: 13 amino acids. Germline V gene sequence: CDR1 WNHNN, CDR2 SYGVQD (reference sequence). Trimming left V 8 bases short and J 3 bases short, with 11 bases between. The CDR3 DNA follows: TGCGCCAGCTCGGAGACCGACAATCAGCCCCAGCATTTT. It specifies CASSETDNQPQHF.

The CDR3 DNA sequence: TGTGCCTGGAGTGAGTTAAGGGTAGCGCGCGAGCAGTACTTC. This encodes CAWSELRVAREQYF. V is TRBV30 and J is TRBJ2-7; possibly TRBD2 for D (5 bases). Per the germline V gene, CDR1 is GTSNPN and CDR2 is SVGIG (reference sequence). The CDR3 has 14 amino acids. V shed 1 base and J shed 6 bases, with 16 bases lying between them. Variable domain in full (rest from reference TRBV30 and TRBJ2-7): SQTIHQWPATLVQPVGSPLSLECTVEGTSNPNLYWYRQAAGRGLQLLFYSVGIGQISSEVPQNLSASRPQDRQFILSSKKLLLSDSGFYLCAWSELRVAREQYFGPGTRLTVT.

Concerning this clone itself: Germline and junction disagree at one end, which may indicate a read error. The genes are TRBV7-7 and TRBJ2-1, with TRBD2 matching over 7 bases. The CDR3 length is 16 residues. CDR1 and CDR2 from the germline V gene are SSHAT and FNYEAQ (reference sequence). In DNA, the CDR3 is TGTGCTAGCAGCTTAGGGAGGGACTCCCCTCACAATGAGCAGTTCTTC. It translates to CASSLGRDSPHNEQFF.

The J gene is TRBJ2-2, the V gene TRBV6-2 or TRBV6-3; no clear D. Germline CDR1 MNHEY, CDR2 SVGEGT. Trimming took 2 bases from V and 6 from J, leaving 13 bases between them. This CDR3 region has 15 residues. The CDR3: CASSYRSDYPGELFF. CDR3 DNA sequence: TGTGCCAGCAGTTACAGATCAGATTACCCCGGGGAGCTGTTTTTT.